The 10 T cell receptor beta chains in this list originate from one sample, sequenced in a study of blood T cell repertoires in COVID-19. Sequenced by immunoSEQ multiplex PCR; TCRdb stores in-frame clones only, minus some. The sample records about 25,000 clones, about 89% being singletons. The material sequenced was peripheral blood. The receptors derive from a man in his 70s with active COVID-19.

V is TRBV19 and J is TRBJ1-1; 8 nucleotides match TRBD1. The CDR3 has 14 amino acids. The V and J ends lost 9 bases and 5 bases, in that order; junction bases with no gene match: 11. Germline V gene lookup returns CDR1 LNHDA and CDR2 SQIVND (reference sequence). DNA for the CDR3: TGTGCCAGCCGACCAGGGGGCGGGGGAACTGAAGCTTTCTTT. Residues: CASRPGGGGTEAFF. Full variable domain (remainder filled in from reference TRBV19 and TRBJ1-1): DGGITQSPKYLFRKEGQNVTLSCEQNLNHDAMYWYRQDPGQGLRLIYYSQIVNDFQKGDIAEGYSVSREKKESFPLTVTSAQKNPTAFYLCASRPGGGGTEAFFGQGTRLTVV.

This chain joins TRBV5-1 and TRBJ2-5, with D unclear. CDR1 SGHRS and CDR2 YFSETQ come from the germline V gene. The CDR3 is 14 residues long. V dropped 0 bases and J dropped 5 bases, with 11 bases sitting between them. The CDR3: CASSLAATEETQYF. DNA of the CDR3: TGCGCCAGCAGCTTGGCCGCGACGGAGGAGACCCAGTACTTC.

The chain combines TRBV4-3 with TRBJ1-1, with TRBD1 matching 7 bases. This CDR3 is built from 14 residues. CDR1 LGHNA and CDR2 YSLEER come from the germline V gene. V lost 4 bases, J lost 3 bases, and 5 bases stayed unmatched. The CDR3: CASSPTGEYTEAFF. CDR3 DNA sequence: TGCGCCAGCAGCCCTACAGGGGAGTACACTGAAGCTTTCTTT.

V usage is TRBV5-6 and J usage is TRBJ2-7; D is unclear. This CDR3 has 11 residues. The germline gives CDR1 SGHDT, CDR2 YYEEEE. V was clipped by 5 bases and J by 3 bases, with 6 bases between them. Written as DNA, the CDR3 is TGTGCCAGCAGTGCGTACTACGAGCAGTACTTC. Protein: CASSAYYEQYF. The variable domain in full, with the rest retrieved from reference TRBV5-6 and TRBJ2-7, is DAGVTQSPTHLIKTRGQQVTLRCSPKSGHDTVSWYQQALGQGPQFIFQYYEEEERQRGNFPDRFSGHQFPNYSSELNVNALLLGDSALYLCASSAYYEQYFGPGTRLTVT.

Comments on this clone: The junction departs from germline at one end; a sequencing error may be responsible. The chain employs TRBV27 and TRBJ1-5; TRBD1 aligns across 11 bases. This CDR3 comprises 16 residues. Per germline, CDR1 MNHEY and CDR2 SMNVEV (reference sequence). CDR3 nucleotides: TGTGCCACCAGTAGGACAGGGGGCCGGAGCAATCAGCCCCAGCATTTT. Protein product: CATSRTGGRSNQPQHF.

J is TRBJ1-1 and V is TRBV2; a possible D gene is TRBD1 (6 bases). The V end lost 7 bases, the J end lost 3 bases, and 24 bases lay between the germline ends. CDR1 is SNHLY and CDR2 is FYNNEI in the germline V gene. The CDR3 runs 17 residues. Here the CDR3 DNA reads TGTGCCAGCACCCGAAGCGGACAGCCTGGGATTGACACTGAAGCTTTCTTT. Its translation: CASTRSGQPGIDTEAFF.

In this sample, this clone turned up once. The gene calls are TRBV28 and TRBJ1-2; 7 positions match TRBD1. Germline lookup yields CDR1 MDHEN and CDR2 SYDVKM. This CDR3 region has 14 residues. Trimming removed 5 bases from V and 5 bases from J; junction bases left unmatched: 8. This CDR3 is CASSRWDREYGYTF. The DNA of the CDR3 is TGTGCCAGCAGTCGATGGGACAGAGAATATGGCTACACCTTC.

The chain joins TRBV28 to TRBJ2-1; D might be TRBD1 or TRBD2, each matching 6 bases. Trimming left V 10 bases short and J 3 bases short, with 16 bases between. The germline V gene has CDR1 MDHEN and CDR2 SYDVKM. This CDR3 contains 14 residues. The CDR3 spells CATRRGTHYNEQFF. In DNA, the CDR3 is TGTGCCACCAGGAGGGGGACCCACTACAATGAGCAGTTCTTC.

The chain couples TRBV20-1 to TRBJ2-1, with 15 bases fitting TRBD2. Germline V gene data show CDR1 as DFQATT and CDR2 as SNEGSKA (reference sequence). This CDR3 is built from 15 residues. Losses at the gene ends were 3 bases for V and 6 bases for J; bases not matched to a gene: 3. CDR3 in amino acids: CSASRTSGGANEQFF. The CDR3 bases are TGCAGTGCTAGTAGGACTAGCGGGGGGGCCAATGAGCAGTTCTTC.

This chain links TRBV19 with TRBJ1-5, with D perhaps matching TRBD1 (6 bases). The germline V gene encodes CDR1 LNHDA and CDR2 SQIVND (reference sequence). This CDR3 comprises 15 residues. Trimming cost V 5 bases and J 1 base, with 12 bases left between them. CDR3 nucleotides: TGTGCCAGTAGTCCCCGGGACATCAGCAATCAGCCCCAGCATTTT. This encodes CASSPRDISNQPQHF.